Sequencing of this TCR beta chain was carried out in a study of a mutant IDH1 vaccine in newly diagnosed glioma. Across the study: Either 4-6 weeks after radiotherapy alone or alongside temozolomide, vaccination was begun. Treated patients, approximately 60% male and roughly 40% female, averaged 40.4 years of age. Patients had received radiotherapy, temozolomide, or both previously, most receiving both.

Germline lookup yields CDR1 LNHDA and CDR2 SQIVND (reference sequence). V lost 4 bases and J lost 3; bases outside the gene matches: 7. The CDR3 spans 15 residues. TCRdb's copy holds only in-frame clones and misses some; the assay was immunoSEQ multiplex PCR. The sample lists approximately 80,000 clones, 90% to 95% occurring once. Broader study findings: The occurrence of vaccine-induced immune responses was seen in around 93% of patients.

Regarding this clone: Its antigen remains unknown.

Time point meaning: week 5, during vaccination. Vaccination used 300 ug of mutant IDH1 20-mer peptide per dose, with topical imiquimod. This material consisted of PBMCs, taken from a glioma patient whose treatment included an IDH1 peptide vaccine. This TCR was recovered from a woman in her 50s with glioma. The gene calls are TRBV19 and TRBJ2-7, with 9 bases matching TRBD2. The CDR3 is CASSKAGGRDYEQYF. The CDR3 DNA reads as TGTGCCAGTAGTAAGGCGGGCGGGAGGGACTACGAGCAGTACTTC.